These T cell receptor beta chains were read from a single sample in a study of blood T cell repertoires in COVID-19. Profiling relied on immunoSEQ multiplex PCR, and the TCRdb table lists in-frame clones only, not all of them. The repertoire holds over 50,000 clones, roughly 77% seen once, with around a sixth in the top ten. The sequencing input was peripheral blood. The source is a man older than 75 with acute or convalescent COVID-19. CDR3s include the opening cysteine and the closing phenylalanine or tryptophan. Fields, in order: clone size, J gene, V gene, D gene, CDR3 DNA, CDR3 protein. D genes are given only for firm matches. Clone size, where shown, is once, few, many, or a class for clones that have expanded.

. | TRBJ2-7 | TRBV18 | . | TGTGCCAGCTCGCCTGGACAGACCTACGAGCAGTACTTC | CASSPGQTYEQYF
once | TRBJ2-1 | TRBV14 | TRBD1 | TGTGCCAGCAGCGCTCCCGGGACAGGCTACAATGAGCAGTTCTTC | CASSAPGTGYNEQFF
once | TRBJ2-1 | TRBV7-2 | . | TGTGCCAGCAGCTTAGGGAGAACGAATGAGCAGTTCTTC | CASSLGRTNEQFF
few | TRBJ1-4 | TRBV10-3 | TRBD1 | TGTGCCATCAGCCCCACAGGGGCGGAAAAACTGTTTTTT | CAISPTGAEKLFF
. | TRBJ2-7 | TRBV5-4 | . | TGTGCCAGCAGTCTCGACAGATCCTACGAGCAGTACTTC | CASSLDRSYEQYF
. | TRBJ2-7 | TRBV30 | TRBD1 | TGTGCCTGGAGGGCAGGGACAGGGGCAAACGAGCAGTACTTC | CAWRAGTGANEQYF
. | TRBJ1-1 | TRBV6-2/TRBV6-3 | . | TGTGCCAGCAGTCCACTCCATTCGGGGTTCGGCACTGAAGCTTTCTTT | CASSPLHSGFGTEAFF
. | TRBJ1-4 | TRBV7-3 | . | TGTGCCAGCAGCTTAACTCCGGGGGCTAATGAAAAACTGTTTTTT | CASSLTPGANEKLFF
. | TRBJ2-5 | TRBV28 | . | TGTGCCAGCAGTTTAGCGCCGATCGAGACCCAGTACTTC | CASSLAPIETQYF
. | TRBJ1-4 | TRBV25-1 | . | TGTGCCAGCAGTGTGGACACCGATGAAAAACTGTTTTTT | CASSVDTDEKLFF
. | TRBJ2-2 | TRBV3-1/TRBV3-2 | TRBD1 | TGTGCCAGCAGCCATCCCGGACAGGGGGACGGGGAGCTGTTTTTT | CASSHPGQGDGELFF
. | TRBJ2-3 | TRBV19 | . | TGTGCCAGCCGGGACATCTTCACAGATACGCAGTATTTT | CASRDIFTDTQYF
once | TRBJ1-1 | TRBV20-1 | . | TGCAGTGCTAGTCAGGGGTACACTGAAGCTTTCTTT | CSASQGYTEAFF
once | TRBJ2-1 | TRBV24-1 | TRBD1 | TGTGCCACCGGATCAGCCGGGACAGGGTTTTACAATGAGCAGTTCTTC | CATGSAGTGFYNEQFF
. | TRBJ2-7 | TRBV27 | TRBD2 | TGTGCCAGCAGTTTAGGGACTAGCGGATACTACGAGCAGTACTTC | CASSLGTSGYYEQYF
once | TRBJ1-6 | TRBV6-5 | . | TGTGCCAGCAGCTCGACCCTACAGACACCCCTCCACTTT | CASSSTLQTPLHF
. | TRBJ1-2 | TRBV25-1 | TRBD1 | TGTGCCAGCAGTGAATCCGGGGGACAGCGCTATGGCTACACCTTC | CASSESGGQRYGYTF
. | TRBJ2-7 | TRBV5-1 | TRBD2 | TGCGCCAGCAGCTTGGAGGGGGGACTAGCGGGGAACGAGCAGTACTTC | CASSLEGGLAGNEQYF
. | TRBJ2-6 | TRBV28 | TRBD1 | TGTGCCAGCAGTTTAGAGGGGGCGCCTTTTGGGGCCAACGTCCTGACTTTC | CASSLEGAPFGANVLTF
. | TRBJ1-1 | TRBV7-2 | . | TGTGCCAGCAGCTTACGGGGAAAGGACACTGAAGCTTTCTTT | CASSLRGKDTEAFF
. | TRBJ2-7 | TRBV7-2 | TRBD1 | TGTGCCAGCAGCTGGGACAGCTCCTACGAGCAGTACTTC | CASSWDSSYEQYF
. | TRBJ2-3 | TRBV6-2/TRBV6-3 | TRBD2 | TGTGCCAGCAGCTCCCCCGAAGCGGGGAAAGGAGATACGCAGTATTTT | CASSSPEAGKGDTQYF
. | TRBJ2-7 | TRBV29-1 | . | TGCAGCGTTGTTTTAGCGTTCGAGCAGTACTTC | CSVVLAFEQYF
. | TRBJ2-7 | TRBV4-1 | . | TGCGCCAGCAGCCATCTATACGAGCAGTACTTC | CASSHLYEQYF
. | TRBJ2-1 | TRBV7-3 | . | TGTGCCAGCAGCTCCCCTCGGGACAAAAGCTCCTACAATGAGCAGTTCTTC | CASSSPRDKSSYNEQFF
. | TRBJ2-1 | TRBV7-9 | . | TGTGCCAGCAGCTCTGTATATGAGCAGTTCTTC | CASSSVYEQFF
. | TRBJ1-1 | TRBV7-3 | TRBD1 | TGTGCCAGCAGCTTGGGACAGGGGACTGAAGCTTTCTTT | CASSLGQGTEAFF
. | TRBJ2-1 | TRBV12-5 | . | TGTGCTAGTGGTTGGGAGCTCAATGAGCAGTTCTTC | CASGWELNEQFF
. | TRBJ1-6 | TRBV21-1 | . | TGTGCCAGCAGCCCACCGGCGGACAGGGGAGGCTATAATTCACCCCTCCACTTT | CASSPPADRGGYNSPLHF
once | TRBJ1-2 | TRBV7-2 | . | TGTGCCAGCAGCCCCCGGGGGGGGTTGAATGGCTACACCTTC | CASSPRGGLNGYTF
few | TRBJ2-7 | TRBV7-2 | . | TGTGCCAGCCTTCCCCCGAGCTCCTACGAGCAGTACTTC | CASLPPSSYEQYF
. | TRBJ1-2 | TRBV4-1 | . | TGCGCCAGCAGCCAAGATCAAGCGACAGGCCTCTCTAACTATGGCTACACCTTC | CASSQDQATGLSNYGYTF
. | TRBJ2-1 | TRBV6-4 | . | TGTGCCAGCAGTGACGGGGAACTAGAGGCCAAGCAGTTCTTC | CASSDGELEAKQFF
. | TRBJ2-1 | TRBV7-9 | TRBD2 | TGTGCCAGCAGCTCCCTACTAGCGGGACCCCGGTTCTTC | CASSSLLAGPRFF
. | TRBJ2-1 | TRBV20-1 | TRBD2 | TGCAGTGCTAGTCCTAGCGGGAGGGACAATGAGCAGTTCTTC | CSASPSGRDNEQFF
. | TRBJ1-3 | TRBV7-2 | . | TGTGCCAGCAGCTTAGCCGTCTCTGGAAACACCATATATTTT | CASSLAVSGNTIYF
. | TRBJ2-7 | TRBV19 | TRBD2 | TGTGCCAGTAGTATAACTAGCGGGATGAGCGAGCAGTACTTC | CASSITSGMSEQYF
. | TRBJ2-2 | TRBV19 | TRBD1 | TGTGCCAGTAGTTCGAGGGGGCCAGGGGAGCTGTTTTTT | CASSSRGPGELFF
. | TRBJ2-2 | TRBV2 | . | TGTGCCAGCAGTGATTATGCGGGTCCGAACACCGGGGAGCTGTTTTTT | CASSDYAGPNTGELFF
once | TRBJ2-7 | TRBV9 | . | TGTGCCAGCAGCGCTGGAGGAGCGGAAACCTACGAGCAGTACTTC | CASSAGGAETYEQYF
once | TRBJ1-1 | TRBV6-5 | TRBD1 | TGTGCCAGCAGTCCCTACAGGGGGCCGGGGGCTTTCTTT | CASSPYRGPGAFF
. | TRBJ1-1 | TRBV27 | . | TGTGCCAGCAGTTTATTCAGGGGCACTGAAGCTTTCTTT | CASSLFRGTEAFF
. | TRBJ2-5 | TRBV2 | . | TGTGCCAGCAGGGATCGCGGAGAGACCCAGTACTTC | CASRDRGETQYF
. | TRBJ1-5 | TRBV7-2 | . | TGTGCCAGCAGCTTATTCCAGGGGTTCGATCAGCCCCAGCATTTT | CASSLFQGFDQPQHF
. | TRBJ1-4 | TRBV19 | . | TGTGCCACCCAAGACGCGGGAGGCAATGAAAAACTGTTTTTT | CATQDAGGNEKLFF
. | TRBJ2-7 | TRBV5-1 | . | TGCGCCAGCAGCTGGGGAGAGCTTACCTCCTACGAGCAGTACTTC | CASSWGELTSYEQYF
. | TRBJ1-2 | TRBV24-1 | . | TGTGCCACCAGTGATTTGGACACTGCCTATGGCTACACCTTC | CATSDLDTAYGYTF
many | TRBJ2-7 | TRBV3-1/TRBV3-2 | . | TGTGCCAGCAGCCAAGGGCGGGGAGAGCAGTACTTC | CASSQGRGEQYF
few | TRBJ2-7 | TRBV29-1 | TRBD2 | TGCAGCGCCCTGACTAGCGGGGGTGGCGAGCAGTACTTC | CSALTSGGGEQYF
. | TRBJ2-5 | TRBV6-2/TRBV6-3 | TRBD2 | TGTGCCAGCCGCCTGGGACTAGGAGGAGAGACCCAGTACTTC | CASRLGLGGETQYF
. | TRBJ2-5 | TRBV2 | . | TGTGCCAGCAGAATTGCCCCCGGGATGGGGGAGACCCAGTACTTC | CASRIAPGMGETQYF
. | TRBJ1-5 | TRBV18 | . | TGTGCCAGCTCACCTCCGGAAGGGGCGATTCAGCCCCAGCATTTT | CASSPPEGAIQPQHF
. | TRBJ1-2 | TRBV11-2 | . | TGTGCCAGCAGCCTCCGAGGGAACTATGGCTACACCTTC | CASSLRGNYGYTF
. | TRBJ1-1 | TRBV9 | TRBD1 | TGTGCCAGCAGCTTTTCCGGGACAGGGGGGACTGAAGCTTTCTTT | CASSFSGTGGTEAFF
. | TRBJ2-7 | TRBV15 | . | TGTGCCACCAGCAGAGATTTCAGAGAGCAGTACTTC | CATSRDFREQYF